This T cell receptor beta chain is from a study of blood T cells in healthy people across ages. At least 7 million PBMCs were isolated per sample. Total RNA extraction produced at least 5.5 micrograms (per sample) for the study. For the second PCR, which ran for roughly 6 to 11 cycles, a sample-barcoded 5' primer and a J-beta primer mix were used. TCRdb re-called the 5' RACE reads with MiXCR, one entry per CDR3 protein. The sample includes approximately 2,000,000 distinct CDR3 sequences, 35% to 50% of them seen just once. This clonotype was counted many times. This CDR3 has 15 amino acids. The V gene's germline CDR1 is MDHEN and CDR2 SYDVKM. Trimming stripped 3 bases from V and 3 bases from J, with 13 bases between.

The receptor's source is a human donor in good health. The rearrangement links TRBV28 to TRBJ2-3; the D call may be TRBD1 or TRBD2 (6 bases each). The sequenced sample consisted of blood. Written as DNA, the CDR3 is TGTGCCAGCAGTTTTCGGAGGGGGTCGACAGATACGCAGTATTTT. Translating gives CASSFRRGSTDTQYF.